The 20 T cell receptor beta chains in this list originate from one sample, sequenced in a study of CD8 T cell repertoires and HIV-1 epitope variants. These TCRs' antigens remain unknown. Sequencing used immunoSEQ multiplex PCR; TCRdb keeps in-frame clones, though not all of them. This table holds roughly 5,000 clones, about 67% found once. The sequenced sample consisted of cultured CD8+ T cells derived from PBMCs. The receptors shown here come from a male donor with HIV.

The chain joins TRBV29-1 to TRBJ2-7; unclear D gene. This CDR3 has 12 residues. The V end lost 0 bases, the J end lost 4 bases, and 7 bases lay between the germline ends. Per the germline V gene, CDR1 is SQVTM and CDR2 is ANQGSEA. The CDR3 bases are TGCAGCGTTGAAGAACCTCGGTACGAGCAGTACTTC. The encoded protein is CSVEEPRYEQYF.

The CDR3 sequence: CASSPNRDNQPQHF. Here the CDR3 DNA reads TGTGCCAGCAGCCCTAACAGGGACAATCAGCCCCAGCATTTT. This chain links TRBV9 with TRBJ1-5, with D possibly TRBD1 on 6 matching bases. V gave up 4 bases and J gave up 3 bases, with 11 bases separating them. Germline V gene data show CDR1 as SGDLS and CDR2 as YYNGEE. The CDR3 is 14 residues long.

The chain links TRBV19 to TRBJ2-5; 8 bases line up with TRBD1. V was clipped by 5 bases and J by 1 base; unmatched bases: 9. The CDR3 runs to 16 residues. Germline V CDR1 and CDR2: LNHDA, SQIVND (reference sequence). The CDR3 reads CASSPSAGGLQETQYF. CDR3 nucleotides: TGTGCCAGTAGTCCCAGTGCAGGGGGCCTCCAAGAGACCCAGTACTTC.

This clone has only one observation. The V call is TRBV27, the J call TRBJ2-7, with 7 bases lining up with TRBD1. Trimming cost V 6 bases and J 2 bases; bases outside gene matches: 7. The germline gives CDR1 MNHEY, CDR2 SMNVEV (reference sequence). This CDR3 has 14 residues. CDR3: CASSTGQGAYEQYF. DNA of the CDR3: TGTGCCAGCAGCACGGGTCAGGGGGCCTACGAGCAGTACTTC.

This clone appeared a few times. This sequence joins TRBV14 and TRBJ2-1; TRBD2 agrees at 10 bases. V was clipped by 1 base and J by 7 bases; unmatched bases: 7. This CDR3 is 16 amino acids long. Germline V gives CDR1 SGHDN, CDR2 FVKESK. The CDR3 DNA reads TGTGCCAGCAGCCAAGGGGTCCTAGCGGGAGTAAATGAGCAGTTCTTC. This translates into CASSQGVLAGVNEQFF.

This clone has just a few counts. This sequence joins TRBV4-3 and TRBJ2-4; D gene uncertain. Germline CDR1 LGHNA, CDR2 YSLEER. This CDR3 has 13 residues. Trimming shortened V by 1 base and J by 8 bases, and 9 bases separated the two germline ends. CDR3 nucleotides: TGCGCCAGCAGCCAAGGGGTGTCGGACATTCAGTACTTC. It translates to CASSQGVSDIQYF.

The rearrangement joins TRBV2 to TRBJ2-2, with 10 bases lining up with TRBD2. Germline trimming cut 3 bases from V and 5 bases from J; bases unmatched to any gene: 9. This CDR3 is built from 17 residues. Germline CDR1 SNHLY, CDR2 FYNNEI. In DNA form, the CDR3 reads TGTGCCAGCAGTGACGAAGCCGGGACTAGCGTAACCGGGGAGCTGTTTTTT. This codes for CASSDEAGTSVTGELFF.

The chain links TRBV9 to TRBJ2-1; no clear D gene. Trimming took 0 bases from V and 5 from J, leaving 0 bases between them. CDR1 and CDR2 from the germline V gene are SGDLS and YYNGEE. CDR3 size: 11 residues. The CDR3: CASSVDNEQFF. The CDR3 DNA reads as TGTGCCAGCAGCGTAGACAATGAGCAGTTCTTC.

The chain joins TRBV5-4 to TRBJ2-7; D is unclear. Per the germline V gene, CDR1 is SGHNT and CDR2 is YYREEE (reference sequence). The length of the CDR3 is 15 residues. The V and J ends lost 3 bases and 4 bases respectively, with 17 bases between them. The CDR3: CASSWSENMVYEQYF. For the CDR3, the DNA is TGTGCCAGCAGCTGGTCCGAAAATATGGTGTACGAGCAGTACTTC. The whole variable domain, filled in from reference TRBV5-4 and TRBJ2-7, reads ETGVTQSPTHLIKTRGQQVTLRCSSQSGHNTVSWYQQALGQGPQFIFQYYREEENGRGNFPPRFSGLQFPNYSSELNVNALELDDSALYLCASSWSENMVYEQYFGPGTRLTVT.

J is TRBJ2-7 and V is TRBV23-1; D may be TRBD1 (6 bases). TRBV23-1 is an open reading frame whose function is uncertain. The CDR3 consists of 14 residues. V was cut by 8 bases and J by 4 bases, with 18 bases left in between. The DNA of the CDR3 is TGCGCCAGCGGAGCCCGGGACAATAAGTACGAGCAGTACTTC. Its protein is CASGARDNKYEQYF.

The chain is built from TRBV4-1 and TRBJ2-3; 9 bases line up with TRBD1. V shed 4 bases and J 3 bases; nucleotides not matched to a gene: 14. CDR3 length: 18 residues. Germline V lookup: CDR1 MGHRA, CDR2 YSYEKL. Here the CDR3 DNA reads TGCGCCAGCAGCCCACCCCCTCCCCCGGGACAGGGTACAGATACGCAGTATTTT. It specifies CASSPPPPPGQGTDTQYF.

The table lists this clone with a few counts. The chain links TRBV5-6 to TRBJ1-5; the D gene is possibly TRBD1 (5 bases). The CDR3 is made up of 14 amino acids. Trimming took 5 bases from V and 3 from J, leaving 12 bases between them. CDR1 and CDR2 (germline): SGHDT, YYEEEE. The CDR3 DNA sequence: TGTGCCAGCAGTCTCTCAGGGTCCAATCAGCCCCAGCATTTT. Translated, it gives CASSLSGSNQPQHF. Based on the CDR3 plus reference TRBV5-6 and TRBJ1-5, the full variable domain is DAGVTQSPTHLIKTRGQQVTLRCSPKSGHDTVSWYQQALGQGPQFIFQYYEEEERQRGNFPDRFSGHQFPNYSSELNVNALLLGDSALYLCASSLSGSNQPQHFGDGTRLSIL.

The chain combines TRBV7-2 with TRBJ2-7, with TRBD2 identical over 9 bases. CDR1 SGHTA and CDR2 FQGNSA come from the germline V gene. J was trimmed by 2 bases and V by 3 bases; bases with no gene match: 5. The CDR3 is made up of 15 amino acids. The CDR3 region is CASSFGGRAPYEQYF. The CDR3 DNA is TGTGCCAGCAGCTTCGGCGGGAGGGCCCCCTACGAGCAGTACTTC.

This clone is classed as large. The chain is built from TRBV4-2 and TRBJ1-2, with 7 bases matching TRBD1. Germline CDR1 LGHNA, CDR2 YNFKEQ. V lost 4 bases to trimming and J lost 7 bases; unmatched junction nucleotides: 12. The length of the CDR3 is 15 residues. The CDR3 sequence is CASSLGDSGRGGYTF. In DNA form, the CDR3 reads TGTGCCAGCAGCCTAGGGGACAGCGGGAGGGGTGGCTACACCTTC.

The rearrangement uses TRBV7-2 and TRBJ2-5, with 11 bases that match TRBD1. The germline V gene encodes CDR1 SGHTA and CDR2 FQGNSA. The CDR3 totals 15 residues. The J segment lost 1 base and the V segment lost 6 bases, leaving 4 bases of the junction unmatched. CDR3 sequence: CASSSGTGGQETQYF. As DNA, the CDR3 is TGTGCCAGCAGTTCCGGGACAGGGGGCCAAGAGACCCAGTACTTC. Together with reference TRBV7-2 and TRBJ2-5, the CDR3 gives the full variable domain: GAGVSQSPSNKVTEKGKDVELRCDPISGHTALYWYRQSLGQGLEFLIYFQGNSAPDKSGLPSDRFSAERTGGSVSTLTIQRTQQEDSAVYLCASSSGTGGQETQYFGPGTRLLVL.

The chain couples TRBV4-3 to TRBJ2-1, with 9 bases lining up with TRBD2. With 0 bases clipped from V and 3 bases from J, the junction kept 3 bases outside the gene matches. Germline V gene data show CDR1 as LGHNA and CDR2 as YSLEER. This CDR3 contains 16 residues. CDR3 nucleotides: TGCGCCAGCAGCCAAGACACTAGCGGGCGCTACAATGAGCAGTTCTTC. Its protein product is CASSQDTSGRYNEQFF.

The CDR3: CASSVGQGPLGYTF. DNA for the CDR3: TGTGCCAGCAGTGTTGGACAGGGGCCCTTAGGCTACACCTTC. The chain uses TRBV6-5 and TRBJ1-2; 9 bases fit TRBD1. CDR1 and CDR2 from the germline V gene are MNHEY and SVGAGI. The CDR3 is made up of 14 amino acids. V was pared by 5 bases and J by 8 bases, with 9 bases of the junction left unmatched.

The rearrangement joins TRBV28 to TRBJ2-7; 11 positions agree with TRBD1. V lost 7 bases to trimming and J lost 2 bases; unmatched junction nucleotides: 4. The germline V gene encodes CDR1 MDHEN and CDR2 SYDVKM. The CDR3 has 14 amino acids. The CDR3 nucleotides read TGTGCCAGCAATCCGGGACAGGGGGCCTACGAGCAGTACTTC. Protein sequence: CASNPGQGAYEQYF.

This clone has a handful of counts. This chain connects TRBV18 to TRBJ2-7; unclear D gene. Deletions cut 8 bases from V and 0 bases from J, with 11 bases between. This CDR3 contains 13 residues. Germline loops: CDR1 KGHSH, CDR2 LQKENI. For the CDR3, the DNA is TGTGCCAGCCGCGCCGATAGCTCCTACGAGCAGTACTTC. Protein product: CASRADSSYEQYF. The full variable domain, with the rest looked up from reference TRBV18 and TRBJ2-7, is NAGVMQNPRHLVRRRGQEARLRCSPMKGHSHVYWYRQLPEEGLKFMVYLQKENIIDESGMPKERFSAEFPKEGPSILRIQQVVRGDSAAYFCASRADSSYEQYFGPGTRLTVT.

The chain combines TRBV5-4 with TRBJ2-7; 8 nucleotides align to TRBD1. In germline, CDR1 is SGHNT, CDR2 YYREEE (reference sequence). V was pared by 4 bases and J by 0 bases, with 6 bases of the junction left unmatched. This CDR3 region has 15 residues. The CDR3 DNA reads as TGTGCCAGCAGCCAGGACAGGGCTACCTCCTACGAGCAGTACTTC. Amino acid sequence: CASSQDRATSYEQYF.